This TCR beta chain was retrieved from a study of blood T cell repertoires in COVID-19. About the study: Both acute and convalescent COVID-19 samples were obtained from the United States, Italy and Spain.

Original processing notes: Reference gene primer amplification yielded estimated nucleated cell counts. The table came from immunoSEQ multiplex PCR; TCRdb's copy has only in-frame clones and leaves some out. D and trimming were read from the DNA, whereas the V and J calls and clone size are those reported in that table. Found here are about 160,000 clones, approximately 90% of them singletons; the top ten hold approximately 7%. The CDR3 totals 15 residues. The germline V and J ends were trimmed by 4 bases and 5 bases, with 14 bases remaining between them. Germline V lookup: CDR1 MNHNY, CDR2 SVGAGI (reference sequence). Allocation to cohorts depended on clinical history reported by the participants.

This chain uses TRBV6-6 with TRBJ2-2; weak D call: TRBD2 (7 bases). The sequenced material came from PBMCs or T cells enriched from blood (not recorded which). The TCR originated in a woman aged 45 to 65 who had recovered from COVID-19. CDR3 region: CASSFTGGSTGELFF. Here the CDR3 DNA reads TGTGCCAGCAGTTTCACGGGGGGCTCTACCGGGGAGCTGTTTTTT.